This T cell receptor beta chain was retrieved from a study of shared clonotypes between healthy human individuals. CD45RO-negative, CCR7-selected cells formed the naive CD8 fraction, which excluded terminally differentiated effector memory CD45RA+ cells. The healthy adult donors were HIV-negative and reported no recent acute infections or vaccinations. The table came from immunoSEQ multiplex PCR; TCRdb's copy has only in-frame clones and leaves some out. The repertoire consists of 550,000 to 650,000 clones, with around 96% occurring once and the leading ten covering around 0.1%. The CDR3 loop spans 15 amino acids. In germline, CDR1 is GTSNPN, CDR2 SVGIG (reference sequence). V was pared by 1 base and J by 0 bases, with 10 bases between.

The J gene is TRBJ2-1, the V gene TRBV30; TRBD2 is a possible D gene (5 bases). The sample comprised naive CD8+ T cells sorted from blood. This clonotype was sampled from a woman aged 30 to 39 in good health. CDR3 protein: CAWSGGIGSYNEQFF. The CDR3 DNA sequence: TGTGCCTGGAGTGGAGGGATAGGCTCCTACAATGAGCAGTTCTTC.